This is a list of T cell receptor beta chains from one sample in a study of cytomegalovirus exposure and HLA in healthy donors. Assay used: immunoSEQ multiplex PCR; TCRdb lists only in-frame clones, some missing. The table records 150,000 to 170,000 clones, approximately 74% of them present only once. The sequenced material came from PBMCs. These receptors originate from a man aged 25 to 40 in good health and CMV-seronegative. Each CDR3 is given with its conserved first and last residue. A D gene is named only where the DNA matches it firmly. Clone size is shown for a subset of rows, as once, few, many or a class of expanded clone.

D gene: TRBD1; CDR3 length: 16; J gene: TRBJ1-3; clone size: NA; V gene: TRBV28; CDR3 protein: CASSLYRDSSGNTIYF; CDR3 DNA: TGTGCCAGCAGTTTATATCGGGACAGCTCTGGAAACACCATATATTTT
D gene: NA; CDR3 length: 17; J gene: TRBJ2-7; clone size: NA; V gene: TRBV2; CDR3 protein: CASSEALPGETSYEQYF; CDR3 DNA: TGTGCCAGCAGTGAAGCGCTTCCGGGGGAAACGTCGTACGAGCAGTACTTC
D gene: NA; CDR3 length: 14; J gene: TRBJ1-2; clone size: NA; V gene: TRBV18; CDR3 protein: CASSPSRDNYGYTF; CDR3 DNA: TGTGCCAGCTCACCTTCACGGGATAACTATGGCTACACCTTC
D gene: NA; CDR3 length: 15; J gene: TRBJ2-4; clone size: NA; V gene: TRBV15; CDR3 protein: CATSREAASKNIQYF; CDR3 DNA: TGTGCCACCAGCAGGGAGGCAGCCTCGAAAAACATTCAGTACTTC
D gene: NA; CDR3 length: 15; J gene: TRBJ1-5; clone size: NA; V gene: TRBV28; CDR3 protein: CASRSDGNSNQPQHF; CDR3 DNA: TGTGCCAGCAGATCGGACGGGAACTCCAATCAGCCCCAGCATTTT
D gene: TRBD1; CDR3 length: 15; J gene: TRBJ1-1; clone size: NA; V gene: TRBV19; CDR3 protein: CASSPDRVANTEAFF; CDR3 DNA: TGTGCCAGTAGTCCAGACAGGGTAGCGAACACTGAAGCTTTCTTT
D gene: NA; CDR3 length: 11; J gene: TRBJ2-7; clone size: NA; V gene: TRBV6-1; CDR3 protein: CASRDSYEQYF; CDR3 DNA: TGTGCCAGCCGGGACTCCTACGAGCAGTACTTC
D gene: NA; CDR3 length: 13; J gene: TRBJ2-3; clone size: NA; V gene: TRBV28; CDR3 protein: CASDSSGVDTQYF; CDR3 DNA: TGTGCCAGCGATTCCTCAGGGGTAGATACGCAGTATTTT
D gene: NA; CDR3 length: 14; J gene: TRBJ1-4; clone size: NA; V gene: TRBV4-3; CDR3 protein: CASSQDRGGEKLFF; CDR3 DNA: TGCGCCAGCAGCCAAGATAGGGGGGGTGAAAAACTGTTTTTT
D gene: TRBD1; CDR3 length: 14; J gene: TRBJ1-6; clone size: NA; V gene: TRBV4-2; CDR3 protein: CASSQAQGDSPLHF; CDR3 DNA: TGTGCCAGCAGCCAAGCGCAGGGGGATTCACCCCTCCACTTT
D gene: TRBD2; CDR3 length: 15; J gene: TRBJ2-7; clone size: NA; V gene: TRBV5-1; CDR3 protein: CASSLAKRGLDEQYF; CDR3 DNA: TGCGCCAGCAGCTTGGCCAAGCGGGGCCTGGACGAGCAGTACTTC
D gene: NA; CDR3 length: 15; J gene: TRBJ2-5; clone size: NA; V gene: TRBV6-1; CDR3 protein: CASSALQGPQETQYF; CDR3 DNA: TGTGCCAGCAGTGCACTACAGGGACCTCAAGAGACCCAGTACTTC
D gene: TRBD1; CDR3 length: 16; J gene: TRBJ2-7; clone size: few; V gene: TRBV18; CDR3 protein: CASSPRFGQGSYEQYF; CDR3 DNA: TGTGCCAGCTCACCCCGATTCGGACAGGGCTCCTACGAGCAGTACTTC
D gene: NA; CDR3 length: 15; J gene: TRBJ1-6; clone size: NA; V gene: TRBV21-1; CDR3 protein: CASSNSGTVNSPLHF; CDR3 DNA: TGTGCCAGCAGCAATAGCGGGACAGTTAATTCACCCCTCCACTTT
D gene: TRBD1; CDR3 length: 15; J gene: TRBJ2-1; clone size: NA; V gene: TRBV19; CDR3 protein: CASSVDRGAHNEQFF; CDR3 DNA: TGTGCCAGTAGTGTCGACAGGGGGGCCCACAATGAGCAGTTCTTC
D gene: NA; CDR3 length: 16; J gene: TRBJ2-7; clone size: once; V gene: TRBV14; CDR3 protein: CASSQDRWGKGGEQYF; CDR3 DNA: TGTGCCAGCAGCCAAGACCGGTGGGGTAAAGGAGGAGAGCAGTACTTC
D gene: NA; CDR3 length: 15; J gene: TRBJ1-1; clone size: NA; V gene: TRBV27; CDR3 protein: CASSSPPTPDTEAFF; CDR3 DNA: TGTGCCAGCAGTTCCCCACCTACTCCGGACACTGAAGCTTTCTTT
D gene: TRBD1; CDR3 length: 14; J gene: TRBJ1-1; clone size: few; V gene: TRBV7-3; CDR3 protein: CASSQGPGTAEAFF; CDR3 DNA: TGTGCCAGCAGCCAAGGCCCCGGGACAGCTGAAGCTTTCTTT
D gene: NA; CDR3 length: 14; J gene: TRBJ2-7; clone size: NA; V gene: TRBV7-9; CDR3 protein: CASSLVQGIYGQYF; CDR3 DNA: TGTGCCAGCAGCTTAGTGCAGGGGATCTACGGGCAGTACTTC
D gene: TRBD1; CDR3 length: 16; J gene: TRBJ1-2; clone size: NA; V gene: TRBV2; CDR3 protein: CASSVGTGATIYGYTF; CDR3 DNA: TGTGCCAGCAGTGTCGGGACAGGGGCAACAATCTATGGCTACACCTTC
D gene: NA; CDR3 length: 15; J gene: TRBJ1-3; clone size: NA; V gene: TRBV5-1; CDR3 protein: CASSLSGDTGNTIYF; CDR3 DNA: TGCGCCAGCAGCTTGTCGGGGGATACTGGAAACACCATATATTTT
D gene: TRBD2; CDR3 length: 14; J gene: TRBJ2-5; clone size: NA; V gene: TRBV29-1; CDR3 protein: CSVEDQGGQETQYF; CDR3 DNA: TGCAGCGTTGAAGATCAGGGAGGGCAAGAGACCCAGTACTTC
D gene: NA; CDR3 length: 13; J gene: TRBJ2-7; clone size: NA; V gene: TRBV2; CDR3 protein: CASSDPSSYEQYF; CDR3 DNA: TGTGCCAGCAGTGACCCTAGCTCCTACGAGCAGTACTTC
D gene: NA; CDR3 length: 15; J gene: TRBJ1-1; clone size: few; V gene: TRBV6-1; CDR3 protein: CASRKTTVTNTEAFF; CDR3 DNA: TGTGCCAGCAGGAAAACGACAGTTACGAACACTGAAGCTTTCTTT
D gene: NA; CDR3 length: 14; J gene: TRBJ2-5; clone size: few; V gene: TRBV18; CDR3 protein: CASSFQAHQETQYF; CDR3 DNA: TGTGCCAGCTCGTTCCAGGCCCACCAAGAGACCCAGTACTTC
D gene: NA; CDR3 length: 18; J gene: TRBJ2-2; clone size: NA; V gene: TRBV15; CDR3 protein: CATSRERGNFYKAGELFF; CDR3 DNA: TGTGCCACCAGCAGAGAGAGAGGAAATTTTTACAAGGCCGGGGAGCTGTTTTTT
D gene: TRBD2; CDR3 length: 15; J gene: TRBJ2-2; clone size: NA; V gene: TRBV18; CDR3 protein: CASSPQTRGTGELFF; CDR3 DNA: TGTGCCAGCTCACCACAGACGCGGGGGACCGGGGAGCTGTTTTTT
D gene: TRBD2; CDR3 length: 15; J gene: TRBJ2-3; clone size: NA; V gene: TRBV27; CDR3 protein: CASSSLAGGTNTQYF; CDR3 DNA: TGTGCCAGCAGTTCGCTAGCGGGGGGGACAAATACGCAGTATTTT
D gene: TRBD2; CDR3 length: 15; J gene: TRBJ2-1; clone size: NA; V gene: TRBV19; CDR3 protein: CASRAFAGGYNEQFF; CDR3 DNA: TGTGCCAGTAGGGCTTTCGCGGGGGGTTACAATGAGCAGTTCTTC
D gene: NA; CDR3 length: 14; J gene: TRBJ1-1; clone size: NA; V gene: TRBV7-2; CDR3 protein: CASSLGAQNTEAFF; CDR3 DNA: TGTGCCAGCAGCTTGGGGGCTCAGAACACTGAAGCTTTCTTT
D gene: TRBD2; CDR3 length: 14; J gene: TRBJ2-7; clone size: NA; V gene: TRBV5-1; CDR3 protein: CASSSGGGSYEQYF; CDR3 DNA: TGCGCCAGCAGTAGCGGGGGTGGCTCCTACGAGCAGTACTTC
D gene: NA; CDR3 length: 16; J gene: TRBJ2-1; clone size: NA; V gene: TRBV5-6; CDR3 protein: CASSLSRISSYNEQFF; CDR3 DNA: TGTGCCAGCAGCTTGAGCAGGATAAGCTCCTACAATGAGCAGTTCTTC
D gene: TRBD2; CDR3 length: 16; J gene: TRBJ2-3; clone size: NA; V gene: TRBV4-2; CDR3 protein: CASSQESSGDTDTQYF; CDR3 DNA: TGTGCCAGCAGCCAAGAATCTAGCGGGGACACAGATACGCAGTATTTT
D gene: TRBD1; CDR3 length: 15; J gene: TRBJ1-2; clone size: NA; V gene: TRBV29-1; CDR3 protein: CSVEEDRADNYGYTF; CDR3 DNA: TGCAGCGTTGAAGAGGACAGGGCGGATAACTATGGCTACACCTTC
D gene: NA; CDR3 length: 17; J gene: TRBJ1-1; clone size: once; V gene: TRBV5-1; CDR3 protein: CASTILAHRDRDTEAFF; CDR3 DNA: TGCGCCAGCACGATCCTCGCCCACAGGGATAGGGACACTGAAGCTTTCTTT
D gene: TRBD2; CDR3 length: 16; J gene: TRBJ2-3; clone size: once; V gene: TRBV15; CDR3 protein: CATSRVAGVTTDTQYF; CDR3 DNA: TGTGCCACCAGCAGAGTTGCGGGGGTCACCACAGATACGCAGTATTTT
D gene: NA; CDR3 length: 15; J gene: TRBJ2-1; clone size: once; V gene: TRBV27; CDR3 protein: CASSFQARIYNEQFF; CDR3 DNA: TGTGCCAGCAGTTTTCAGGCCCGGATATACAATGAGCAGTTCTTC
D gene: TRBD1; CDR3 length: 15; J gene: TRBJ2-5; clone size: NA; V gene: TRBV28; CDR3 protein: CASSPHDRGRETQYF; CDR3 DNA: TGTGCCAGCAGTCCGCATGACAGGGGGCGAGAGACCCAGTACTTC
D gene: TRBD1; CDR3 length: 14; J gene: TRBJ2-5; clone size: once; V gene: TRBV29-1; CDR3 protein: CSVSRDRVEETQYF; CDR3 DNA: TGCAGCGTTTCTCGGGACAGGGTGGAGGAGACCCAGTACTTC
D gene: NA; CDR3 length: 13; J gene: TRBJ2-2; clone size: once; V gene: TRBV2; CDR3 protein: CASREGATGELFF; CDR3 DNA: TGTGCCAGCAGGGAGGGGGCGACCGGGGAGCTGTTTTTT
D gene: TRBD2; CDR3 length: 18; J gene: TRBJ2-7; clone size: few; V gene: TRBV13; CDR3 protein: CASSLGLAGGPSSYEQYF; CDR3 DNA: TGTGCCAGCAGCCTGGGACTAGCGGGGGGCCCTAGCTCCTACGAGCAGTACTTC
D gene: TRBD2; CDR3 length: 15; J gene: TRBJ2-3; clone size: NA; V gene: TRBV7-2; CDR3 protein: CASSLGGGASDTQYF; CDR3 DNA: TGTGCCAGCAGCTTAGGCGGGGGGGCATCAGATACGCAGTATTTT
D gene: NA; CDR3 length: 11; J gene: TRBJ1-1; clone size: NA; V gene: TRBV20-1; CDR3 protein: CSARGETEAFF; CDR3 DNA: TGCAGTGCTAGAGGGGAGACTGAAGCTTTCTTT
D gene: NA; CDR3 length: 16; J gene: TRBJ2-5; clone size: NA; V gene: TRBV5-1; CDR3 protein: CASSHQTGPPQETQYF; CDR3 DNA: TGCGCCAGCAGCCACCAGACAGGACCCCCTCAAGAGACCCAGTACTTC
D gene: NA; CDR3 length: 16; J gene: TRBJ2-2; clone size: NA; V gene: TRBV4-3; CDR3 protein: CASSQIATLDTGELFF; CDR3 DNA: TGCGCCAGCAGCCAAATAGCCACTTTAGACACCGGGGAGCTGTTTTTT
D gene: NA; CDR3 length: 13; J gene: TRBJ2-7; clone size: NA; V gene: TRBV7-2; CDR3 protein: CASSPTWAFEQYF; CDR3 DNA: TGTGCCAGCAGTCCCACATGGGCTTTCGAGCAGTACTTC
D gene: TRBD1; CDR3 length: 14; J gene: TRBJ2-7; clone size: NA; V gene: TRBV5-1; CDR3 protein: CASRAGTGPYEQYF; CDR3 DNA: TGCGCCAGCAGAGCCGGGACAGGGCCCTACGAGCAGTACTTC
D gene: NA; CDR3 length: 14; J gene: TRBJ1-6; clone size: NA; V gene: TRBV5-8; CDR3 protein: CASSLRDEFSPLHF; CDR3 DNA: TGTGCCAGCAGCCTCCGGGATGAATTTTCACCCCTCCACTTT
D gene: TRBD1; CDR3 length: 14; J gene: TRBJ1-2; clone size: NA; V gene: TRBV5-4; CDR3 protein: CASSLGQGARGYTF; CDR3 DNA: TGTGCCAGCAGCTTAGGACAGGGGGCTCGGGGCTACACCTTC
D gene: NA; CDR3 length: 11; J gene: TRBJ1-4; clone size: few; V gene: TRBV19; CDR3 protein: CASRQGEKLFF; CDR3 DNA: TGTGCCAGTAGACAGGGTGAAAAACTGTTTTTT
D gene: NA; CDR3 length: 17; J gene: TRBJ1-3; clone size: NA; V gene: TRBV4-3; CDR3 protein: CASSQDVREYSGNTIYF; CDR3 DNA: TGCGCCAGCAGCCAAGATGTTCGGGAATACTCTGGAAACACCATATATTTT
D gene: TRBD1; CDR3 length: 15; J gene: TRBJ1-2; clone size: NA; V gene: TRBV2; CDR3 protein: CASSDSGTGDVGYTF; CDR3 DNA: TGTGCCAGCAGTGACTCCGGGACAGGGGACGTAGGCTACACCTTC
D gene: TRBD1; CDR3 length: 15; J gene: TRBJ2-7; clone size: few; V gene: TRBV5-6; CDR3 protein: CASSEGTASLYEQYF; CDR3 DNA: TGTGCCAGCAGCGAAGGGACAGCGAGTCTCTACGAGCAGTACTTC
D gene: NA; CDR3 length: 13; J gene: TRBJ2-7; clone size: NA; V gene: TRBV7-9; CDR3 protein: CASSSDSSYEQYF; CDR3 DNA: TGTGCCAGCAGTTCGGACAGCTCCTACGAGCAGTACTTC
D gene: NA; CDR3 length: 20; J gene: TRBJ2-1; clone size: NA; V gene: TRBV27; CDR3 protein: CASSLWGDLGLSHSYNEQFF; CDR3 DNA: TGTGCCAGCAGTTTATGGGGGGACCTGGGGCTGAGCCACTCCTACAATGAGCAGTTCTTC
D gene: NA; CDR3 length: 14; J gene: TRBJ2-1; clone size: once; V gene: TRBV5-1; CDR3 protein: CASSSTGSRNEQFF; CDR3 DNA: TGCGCCAGCAGCTCGACAGGTTCTCGAAATGAGCAGTTCTTC